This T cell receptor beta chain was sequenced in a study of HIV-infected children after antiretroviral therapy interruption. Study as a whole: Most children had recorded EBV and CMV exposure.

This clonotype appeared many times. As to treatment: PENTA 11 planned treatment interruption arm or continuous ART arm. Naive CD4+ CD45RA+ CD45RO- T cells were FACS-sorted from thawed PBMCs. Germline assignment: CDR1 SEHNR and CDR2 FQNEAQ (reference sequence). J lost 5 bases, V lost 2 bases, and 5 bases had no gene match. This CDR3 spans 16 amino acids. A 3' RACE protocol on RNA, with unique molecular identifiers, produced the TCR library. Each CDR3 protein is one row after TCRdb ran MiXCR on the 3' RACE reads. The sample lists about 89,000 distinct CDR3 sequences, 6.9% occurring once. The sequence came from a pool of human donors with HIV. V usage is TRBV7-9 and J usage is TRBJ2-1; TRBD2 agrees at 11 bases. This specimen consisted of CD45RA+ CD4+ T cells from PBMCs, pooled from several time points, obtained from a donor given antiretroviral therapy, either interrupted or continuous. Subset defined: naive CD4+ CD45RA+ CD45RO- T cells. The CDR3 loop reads CASSLSLAGGNNEQFF. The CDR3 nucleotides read TGTGCCAGCAGCTTATCCCTAGCGGGAGGTAACAATGAGCAGTTCTTC.